The rows below give T cell receptor beta chains drawn from one sample of a study of OX40 agonist ivuxolimab in advanced cancers. Sequencing was performed with immunoSEQ multiplex PCR; in TCRdb, only in-frame clones are kept and a portion is missing. In the table there are 75,000 to 80,000 clones, around 82% of which are singletons. The input for sequencing was CD4+ or CD8+ T cells sorted from blood, taken in a trial of the OX40 agonist ivuxolimab. These receptors were collected from an adult with an advanced solid tumor such as melanoma, head and neck, liver or kidney cancer. The CDR3 runs from the conserved cysteine through the conserved F or W. A D gene is named only where the DNA matches it firmly. Rows give clone size only sometimes, using once, few, many, or a class for an expanded clone.

CASSLAGNEQYF TGCGCCAGCAGCTTGGCGGGGAACGAGCAGTACTTC few TRBV5-1 - TRBJ2-7
CASSVDGFGTDTQYF TGTGCCAGCAGCGTAGACGGGTTTGGCACAGATACGCAGTATTTT - TRBV9 - TRBJ2-3
CASSYGGLASDTQYF TGTGCCAGCAGTTACGGGGGACTAGCCAGCGATACGCAGTATTTT few TRBV6-5 TRBD2 TRBJ2-3
CSVELYGYTF TGCAGCGTTGAACTCTATGGCTACACCTTC - TRBV29-1 - TRBJ1-2
CASSLKGGSYGYTF TGTGCCAGCAGCTTAAAAGGGGGCTCCTATGGCTACACCTTC - TRBV7-3 TRBD1 TRBJ1-2
CASSDFSGSYNEQFF TGTGCCAGCAGCGACTTCTCCGGCTCCTACAATGAGCAGTTCTTC - TRBV11-3 - TRBJ2-1
CASSRETTGRGTDTQYF TGTGCCAGCAGCCGAGAGACAACAGGGAGGGGCACAGATACGCAGTATTTT - TRBV4-2 - TRBJ2-3
CASSDEYSNQPQHF TGTGCCAGCAGTGATGAATATAGCAATCAGCCCCAGCATTTT - TRBV6-6 - TRBJ1-5
CASSTFSQGGTNEKLFF TGTGCCAGCAGTACTTTCAGCCAGGGGGGGACTAATGAAAAACTGTTTTTT - TRBV27 TRBD1 TRBJ1-4
CASTGDAGANVLTF TGTGCCAGCACCGGGGACGCTGGGGCCAACGTCCTGACTTTC - TRBV4-2 - TRBJ2-6
CASSMRALALSYNEQFF TGTGCCAGCAGCATGAGGGCCCTGGCCCTCTCCTACAATGAGCAGTTCTTC once TRBV7-9 - TRBJ2-1
CASSQDRKGVGGYTF TGTGCCAGCAGCCAAGATCGGAAGGGAGTGGGCGGCTACACCTTC - TRBV4-2 - TRBJ1-2
CASSATAGGYETQYF TGTGCCAGCAGCGCGACAGCGGGAGGATATGAGACCCAGTACTTC - TRBV7-9 TRBD2 TRBJ2-5
CASSGTPGQQETQYF TGTGCCAGCAGCGGCACCCCGGGACAGCAGGAGACCCAGTACTTC - TRBV9 TRBD1 TRBJ2-5
CASSLASGTDTQYF TGCGCCAGCAGCTTGGCTAGCGGCACAGATACGCAGTATTTT - TRBV5-1 - TRBJ2-3
CASSLWGVNTEAFF TGTGCCAGCAGCTTGTGGGGGGTTAACACTGAAGCTTTCTTT - TRBV11-2 - TRBJ1-1
CASSRFVGTTNTEAFF TGTGCCAGCAGCCGTTTTGTCGGGACAACGAACACTGAAGCTTTCTTT - TRBV14 - TRBJ1-1
CASRSGGRGMNTEAFF TGCGCCAGCAGATCAGGGGGCAGGGGGATGAACACTGAAGCTTTCTTT - TRBV5-1 TRBD1 TRBJ1-1
CASSDHQGFYGYTF TGTGCCAGCAGCGACCATCAGGGGTTCTATGGCTACACCTTC - TRBV9 - TRBJ1-2
CASSPGTGGYNEQFF TGTGCCAGCAGTCCCGGGACAGGGGGTTACAATGAGCAGTTCTTC - TRBV27 TRBD1 TRBJ2-1
CASSPGQRNEKLFF TGTGCCAGCTCCCCGGGACAGCGTAATGAAAAACTGTTTTTT - TRBV18 TRBD1 TRBJ1-4
CASSQEEGAYGYTF TGTGCCAGCAGCCAAGAAGAGGGGGCCTATGGCTACACCTTC - TRBV4-2 TRBD1 TRBJ1-2
CASSLALGPGQGAFF TGTGCCAGCAGCTTAGCGCTGGGGCCAGGGCAGGGCGCTTTCTTT - TRBV7-9 - TRBJ1-1
CASIGAGSNTGELFF TGTGCCAGCATCGGGGCAGGATCGAACACCGGGGAGCTGTTTTTT - TRBV28 - TRBJ2-2
CASTTGDSSYNEQFF TGTGCCAGCACCACGGGAGATTCCTCCTACAATGAGCAGTTCTTC once TRBV7-9 - TRBJ2-1
CSAREDPGYTF TGCAGTGCTAGAGAAGACCCGGGCTACACCTTC once TRBV20-1 - TRBJ1-2
CASSFYGGPEAFF TGTGCCAGCAGTTTTTACGGGGGTCCTGAAGCTTTCTTT - TRBV27 - TRBJ1-1
CAWGRGGTGELFF TGTGCCTGGGGAAGGGGGGGCACCGGGGAGCTGTTTTTT once TRBV30 - TRBJ2-2
CASSSLDGHEQYF TGTGCCAGCAGCTCCTTAGATGGACACGAGCAGTACTTC - TRBV11-3 - TRBJ2-7
CSVDTAKHNEQFF TGCAGCGTTGATACAGCTAAACACAATGAGCAGTTCTTC - TRBV29-1 - TRBJ2-1
CASSPRTTLGDGYTF TGCGCCAGCAGCCCCCGGACTACGTTGGGGGATGGCTACACCTTC - TRBV5-1 - TRBJ1-2
CAWSLQDSPLHF TGTGCCTGGAGCTTACAGGATTCACCCCTCCACTTT - TRBV30 - TRBJ1-6
CASSLRGQGNYGYTF TGTGCCAGCAGCTTGAGGGGACAGGGAAACTATGGCTACACCTTC few TRBV11-2 TRBD1 TRBJ1-2
CASSRAQGLSYEQYF TGTGCCAGCAGTAGGGCACAGGGGCTCTCCTACGAGCAGTACTTC once TRBV27 TRBD1 TRBJ2-7
CASAFTGMNTEAFF TGTGCCAGCGCTTTCACAGGCATGAACACTGAAGCTTTCTTT - TRBV2 - TRBJ1-1
CAWSDPSLGKNIQYF TGTGCCTGGAGTGACCCGTCCTTGGGCAAAAACATTCAGTACTTC - TRBV30 - TRBJ2-4
CASGLPPLTDTQYF TGTGCTAGTGGTTTGCCCCCCCTCACAGATACGCAGTATTTT - TRBV12-5 - TRBJ2-3
CASSLQGIGSPLHF TGTGCCAGCAGCTTACAGGGGATAGGTTCACCCCTCCACTTT - TRBV5-5 TRBD1 TRBJ1-6
CASSPGLAGGRVEQFF TGTGCCAGCAGCCCGGGACTAGCGGGAGGGCGGGTTGAGCAGTTCTTC few TRBV7-6 TRBD2 TRBJ2-1
CASRRDGIHEKLFF TGTGCCAGCAGAAGGGACGGAATTCATGAAAAACTGTTTTTT - TRBV5-5 - TRBJ1-4
CASSLLAGAGEQYF TGTGCCAGCAGCTTACTAGCGGGAGCAGGCGAGCAGTACTTC - TRBV7-8 TRBD2 TRBJ2-7
CASSGLAGSYEQYF TGTGCCAGCAGTGGGCTAGCGGGCTCCTACGAGCAGTACTTC - TRBV7-8 TRBD2 TRBJ2-7
CASSLDSYTEAFF TGTGCCAGCAGCTTGGACAGCTACACTGAAGCTTTCTTT - TRBV7-6 - TRBJ1-1
CASARQGYTEAFF TGTGCCAGCGCACGACAGGGGTACACTGAAGCTTTCTTT - TRBV7-2 TRBD1 TRBJ1-1
CASSLGQRGSEEQYF TGTGCCAGCAGCTTAGGTCAGCGGGGCTCCGAGGAGCAGTACTTC - TRBV11-3 TRBD2 TRBJ2-7
CASIPRWDSPSYEQYF TGTGCCAGCATCCCGCGGTGGGACAGTCCATCCTACGAGCAGTACTTC - TRBV28 TRBD1 TRBJ2-7
CASSRDRAPFQYEQYF TGTGCCAGCAGCCGAGACAGGGCCCCCTTTCAATACGAGCAGTACTTC - TRBV4-2 TRBD1 TRBJ2-7
CASSYGVNSYEQYF TGTGCCAGCAGTTACGGGGTAAACTCCTACGAGCAGTACTTC - TRBV6-5 - TRBJ2-7
CASSYRGSSGNTIYF TGTGCCAGCAGTTACCGGGGTTCCTCTGGAAACACCATATATTTT - TRBV6-5 - TRBJ1-3